This T cell receptor beta chain was sequenced during a study of blood T cell repertoires in COVID-19 (dated by TCRdb to between 2020 and 2021). At the level of the whole study: Collaborator samples came from the United States, Italy and Spain and covered acute and convalescent phases of COVID-19. Where HLA class I and class II types were available, the types were taken from metadata supplied by the sample provider, not from assay-based typing. Samples were obtained from the ongoing ImmuneRACE study (first 160 participants) and from over 1,000 subjects provided by 6 global collaborators. The prospective study material was composed of cDNA or gDNA derived from T cells, B-cell-depleted T cells, or PBMCs. Nearly every sample came with metadata listing a de-identified subject ID, COVID-19 status, age in years and sex. Subjects who had been exposed to COVID-19, were actively infected with it, or had recovered from it provided the deeply sampled blood TCRbeta repertoires that made up the dataset. A freely available public database, intended as a resource for researchers studying the immune response to SARS-CoV-2, is where the repertoires were released. The paper as a whole reports these results and caveats: Clinical and demographic metadata were provided uncurated, with the amount varying by source and participant.

Enrolling through a virtual design, the prospective study's participants ranged in age from roughly 18 to 89 years and lived across about two dozen United States geographic areas. In the prospective study, participants were assigned to cohorts based on the clinical history participants reported in a screening survey and a study questionnaire. Each participant in the prospective study had whole blood, serum and a nasopharyngeal or oropharyngeal swab collected by mobile phlebotomists. Additional blood draws and questionnaires over a roughly two-month period could optionally be provided by prospective study participants. Before DNA extraction, blood samples from the prospective study were shipped at room temperature or frozen. TCRbeta CDR3 regions were amplified from genomic DNA by means of the immunoSEQ Assay, a bias-controlled multiplex PCR. Regarding the original processing steps: Nucleated cell counts per sample were estimated from amplification of reference gene primers within the assay. To quantify the absolute abundance of each unique TCRbeta CDR3 rearrangement, sequence reads were collapsed and filtered. Productive Simpson clonality was computed per sample as the square root of Simpson's diversity index over productive rearrangements. TCRdb mirrors the immuneACCESS table, restricted to in-frame sequences. Some clones are absent from its copies; in checked studies, under half trace to an unresolved V gene, and the reason for the others is unknown. The V and J calls and the clone size are those of that table, but D and trimming were determined from the DNA. The sample table lists approximately 200,000 clones, approximately 90% of them with a count of one. Approximately 3.5% of the sample belongs to the ten largest clones.

Note on this clone: No antigen is known for it. No clone much larger than this one lies a single base away; base qualities are absent.

The CDR3 runs 16 amino acids, cysteine and phenylalanine included. CDR3 DNA only is kept here, 48 bases in frame from base 1. V loses 6 bases at its end and J loses 7 bases; junction bases beyond the gene matches: 14. CDR1 and CDR2 are drawn from the germline V gene: KGHSH, LQKENI. Recombination linked TRBV18 to TRBJ2-7, with 11 central nucleotides matching TRBD2. Sequences were obtained from PBMCs or T cells enriched from blood (not recorded which). The clonotype originates from a woman in her late teens or twenties in a cohort exposed to, infected with or recovered from COVID-19 (not recorded which). Read as DNA, the sequence is TGTGCCAGCTCCACCACGGTGACTAGCGGGGCACGAGAGCAGTACTTC. Its protein is CASSTTVTSGAREQYF.